These T cell receptor beta chains were read from a single sample in a study of beta chain features in type 1 diabetes. Sequencing was performed with immunoSEQ multiplex PCR; in TCRdb, only in-frame clones are kept and a portion is missing. Of 350,000 to 400,000 clones in the sample, roughly 12% were seen once. Material for sequencing was naive CD4+ T cells from blood. These TCRs come from a woman aged 18-35 years with type 1 diabetes. Each CDR3 is given without its conserved first and last residue.

TRBV6-6,TRBJ1-6,ASSTDRLNSPLH
TRBV9,TRBJ1-1,ASSVGVGGQVSTEAF
TRBV11-2,TRBJ2-7,ASSLVFRDYEQY
TRBV7-6,TRBJ1-4,ASSLASQTNEKLF
TRBV2,TRBJ1-5,ASRVGALSNQPQH
TRBV28,TRBJ2-1,ASPPSPGTSGSDNEQF
TRBV28,TRBJ2-2,ASRDSRTGELF
TRBV18,TRBJ2-5,ASSPSGQETQY
TRBV6-6,TRBJ1-5,ASSYQGSNQPQH
TRBV29-1,TRBJ2-3,SAGMGATDTQY
TRBV7-8,TRBJ1-2,ASSFDRRDGYT
TRBV15,TRBJ2-5,ATSRGQNQETQY
TRBV4-3,TRBJ2-3,ASSHEETDTQY
TRBV5-1,TRBJ2-7,ASSLSKEAVSSYEQY
TRBV7-2,TRBJ1-2,ASSYTPQGNYGYT
TRBV12-5,TRBJ2-1,ATGHPYNEQF
TRBV4-1,TRBJ2-5,ASSQDPWTEETQY
TRBV28,TRBJ2-3,ASSGRTDTQY
TRBV5-1,TRBJ2-1,ASSLGDTFSYNEQF
TRBV10-3,TRBJ1-4,AIRGHNSTNEKLF
TRBV18,TRBJ1-2,ASSPLGDYGYT
TRBV9,TRBJ2-7,ASSVGLSSYEQY
TRBV4-1,TRBJ1-4,ASSQPRQGVGKLF
TRBV7-2,TRBJ1-2,ASSLALRTGGRERGYT
TRBV5-1,TRBJ1-1,ASRRQSGGTEAF
TRBV28,TRBJ2-7,ASGDSAYEQY
TRBV27,TRBJ1-5,ASSQGHSNQPQH
TRBV9,TRBJ2-1,ASSTTSSYNEQF
TRBV5-1,TRBJ2-5,ASSDGTSGRTVETQY
TRBV19,TRBJ2-1,ASRQGTEYNEQF
TRBV2,TRBJ2-3,ASSSREPDTQY
TRBV5-6,TRBJ2-3,ASSLAGLAGEDTQY
TRBV9,TRBJ1-1,ASSVYPGANTEAF
TRBV7-2,TRBJ1-5,ASSLGDTNQPQH
TRBV28,TRBJ1-2,ACEGQGYT
TRBV5-4,TRBJ2-5,ASSLVANQETQY
TRBV29-1,TRBJ2-1,SVSRQESDEQF
TRBV7-2,TRBJ1-1,ASSLGAAEAF
TRBV5-5,TRBJ2-7,ASSLGGQSSYEQY
TRBV11-2,TRBJ1-6,ASKWASNSPLH
TRBV7-2,TRBJ2-5,ASSRGLATETQY